This T cell receptor beta chain was identified during a study of technical replicates of blood from a handful of donors. The CDR3 runs to 18 residues. Sequenced by immunoSEQ multiplex PCR; TCRdb stores in-frame clones only, minus some. The sample yields 75,000 to 95,000 clones, about 94% seen once. This clone was recorded only once. Sequenced material: T cells isolated from PBMCs. The chain recombines TRBV21-1 with TRBJ2-7; no DNA check was done on the table's D call, TRBD1. TRBV21-1 counts as a pseudogene. This clonotype was obtained from a human donor in good health. CDR3 nucleotides: TGTGCCAGCAGCAAACGACAGGGGGGACAGGTCCGAACCTACGAGCAGTACTTC. Translating gives CASSKRQGGQVRTYEQYF.